These 17 T cell receptor beta chains originate from one sample sequenced in a study of OX40 agonist ivuxolimab in advanced cancers. TCRdb's copy holds only in-frame clones and misses some; the assay was immunoSEQ multiplex PCR. The sample includes under 80,000 clones, 75% to 90% seen only once; the top ten take around 2%. Sequencing was performed on CD4+ or CD8+ T cells sorted from blood, taken in a trial of the OX40 agonist ivuxolimab. The source of these receptors is an adult with an advanced solid tumor such as melanoma, head and neck, liver or kidney cancer.

The chain uses TRBV6-1 and TRBJ1-4, with a weak D call TRBD1 (6 bases). Germline V CDR1 and CDR2: MNHNS, SASEGT. The CDR3 loop spans 12 amino acids. The CDR3 loop is CALEGEDEKLFF. Written as DNA, the CDR3 is TGTGCACTCGAGGGGGAAGATGAAAAACTGTTTTTT.

The rearrangement joins TRBV2 to TRBJ2-5; TRBD2 aligns across 9 bases. Losses at the gene ends were 5 bases for V and 5 bases for J; bases not matched to a gene: 6. Per the germline V gene, CDR1 is SNHLY and CDR2 is FYNNEI. This CDR3 contains 14 residues. The CDR3 here is CASSLAGVGETQYF. In nucleotides, the CDR3 is TGTGCCAGCAGTTTAGCGGGGGTGGGGGAGACCCAGTACTTC.

The chain recombines TRBV18 with TRBJ1-1; D not resolved. This CDR3 contains 15 residues. From germline, CDR1 is KGHSH and CDR2 LQKENI. With 5 bases removed from V and 1 base from J, the gap between germline ends came to 14 bases. The CDR3, as DNA: TGTGCCAGCTCATCCACCCTTAACGAGAACACTGAAGCTTTCTTT. The encoded protein is CASSSTLNENTEAFF. The full variable domain, its missing parts supplied by reference TRBV18 and TRBJ1-1, is NAGVMQNPRHLVRRRGQEARLRCSPMKGHSHVYWYRQLPEEGLKFMVYLQKENIIDESGMPKERFSAEFPKEGPSILRIQQVVRGDSAAYFCASSSTLNENTEAFFGQGTRLTVV.

The V call is TRBV28, the J call TRBJ2-1; D is unclear. Germline values: CDR1 MDHEN, CDR2 SYDVKM. The CDR3 has 12 residues. The V end was cut by 8 bases, the J end by 8 bases, with 13 bases between. The CDR3 DNA is TGTGCCAGCGAGACGGGTGTGTATGAGCAGTTCTTC. This gives the protein CASETGVYEQFF.

J is TRBJ2-1 and V is TRBV18; a weak D match, TRBD2 (6 bases). Germline CDR1 is KGHSH and CDR2 is LQKENI. The ends were cut back, 3 bases at V and 4 bases at J, with 13 bases in the middle. This CDR3 has 15 residues. The CDR3 DNA reads TGTGCCAGCTCACCTCGGGCTAGCGAGTACAATGAGCAGTTCTTC. Translation: CASSPRASEYNEQFF.

J is TRBJ1-4 and V is TRBV19; 9 bases match TRBD1. The germline gives CDR1 LNHDA, CDR2 SQIVND (reference sequence). The CDR3 has 14 residues. V lost 10 bases and J lost 8; bases outside the gene matches: 11. CDR3 bases: TGTGCCACTTCGAGGGACAGGGCGGGCGAAAAACTGTTTTTT. It translates to CATSRDRAGEKLFF.

V gene TRBV30 combines with J gene TRBJ2-3, with 9 bases lining up with TRBD2. Germline values: CDR1 GTSNPN, CDR2 SVGIG (reference sequence). This CDR3 spans 14 amino acids. J was trimmed by 2 bases and V by 4 bases; bases with no gene match: 4. Here the CDR3 reads CAWTSGTYTDTQYF. CDR3 nucleotide sequence: TGTGCCTGGACTAGCGGGACTTACACAGATACGCAGTATTTT.

CDR3 in DNA: TGTGCCAGCAGCGGGCCCGGCCCCGGGGAGCTGTTTTTT. Translated: CASSGPGPGELFF. The gene calls are TRBV9 and TRBJ2-2; no reliable D call. Germline CDR1 SGDLS, CDR2 YYNGEE. The CDR3 extends over 13 amino acids. The V end lost 3 bases, the J end lost 6 bases, and 9 bases lay between the germline ends.

The chain has TRBV18 and TRBJ1-1; D remains unclear. Germline-derived CDR1 and CDR2 are KGHSH and LQKENI. Between the trimmed V and J ends, which lost 3 bases and 5 bases, there was a span of 7 bases. CDR3 length: 12 amino acids. Written as DNA, the CDR3 is TGTGCCAGCTCACCGACATTAACTGAAGCTTTCTTT. Translation gives CASSPTLTEAFF.

This chain uses TRBV5-1 with TRBJ1-2, with no clear D. There are 14 residues in the CDR3. Germline V gene sequence: CDR1 SGHRS, CDR2 YFSETQ. V was cut by 3 bases and J by 8 bases, with 17 bases left in between. Here the CDR3 reads CASSSSMASQGYTF. The CDR3 region has the DNA TGCGCCAGCAGCTCCTCGATGGCCTCGCAAGGCTACACCTTC.

The chain has TRBV6-5 and TRBJ1-1, with D perhaps matching TRBD1 (6 bases). V lost 1 base to trimming and J lost 5 bases, with 14 bases between them. Germline V lookup: CDR1 MNHEY, CDR2 SVGAGI. This CDR3 region has 15 residues. CDR3 sequence: CASSYYRAGETEAFF. The CDR3, as DNA: TGTGCCAGCAGTTACTATCGGGCAGGGGAAACTGAAGCTTTCTTT.

The CDR3 loop is CASGLIHPGQGAYTEAFF. The CDR3 bases are TGTGCTAGTGGTTTAATTCACCCGGGACAGGGGGCGTACACTGAAGCTTTCTTT. V usage is TRBV12-5 and J usage is TRBJ1-1, with 12 bases aligning to TRBD1. V lost 3 bases, J lost 3 bases, and 11 bases stayed unmatched. The CDR3 covers 18 residues. Germline V gene lookup returns CDR1 LGHNT and CDR2 FRNRAP. The full variable domain, completed using reference TRBV12-5 and TRBJ1-1, is DARVTQTPRHKVTEMGQEVTMRCQPILGHNTVFWYRQTMMQGLELLAYFRNRAPLDDSGMPKDRFSAEMPDATLATLKIQPSEPRDSAVYFCASGLIHPGQGAYTEAFFGQGTRLTVV.

This CDR3 reads CASRAGGAGSMAFF. The CDR3 DNA follows: TGTGCCAGCAGGGCCGGAGGGGCAGGTTCGATGGCTTTCTTT. V gene TRBV6-5 combines with J gene TRBJ1-1; tentative D call: TRBD1 (5 bases). V was cut by 6 bases and J by 11 bases, with 22 bases left in between. CDR3 length equals 14 residues. The V gene's germline CDR1 is MNHEY and CDR2 SVGAGI.

The chain uses TRBV18 and TRBJ2-1; D might be TRBD2 (6 bases). Germline CDR1 KGHSH, CDR2 LQKENI. Trimming pared 3 bases from V and 9 bases from J, leaving 12 bases between. The CDR3 extends over 13 amino acids. Here the CDR3 reads CASSPGLSGEQFF. CDR3 sequence (DNA): TGTGCCAGCTCACCGGGACTGTCGGGTGAGCAGTTCTTC.

The chain recombines TRBV7-9 with TRBJ1-2; D gene uncertain. The V end lost 1 base, the J end lost 5 bases, and 11 bases lay between the germline ends. The V gene's germline CDR1 is SEHNR and CDR2 FQNEAQ (reference sequence). This CDR3 region has 14 residues. The CDR3 DNA is TGTGCCAGCAGCTTAGGTGCCTCGGGGTATGGCTACACCTTC. Translation gives CASSLGASGYGYTF.

This clone was detected once. J is TRBJ1-3 and V is TRBV7-9, with a possible D match to TRBD1 (5 bases). The germline gives CDR1 SEHNR, CDR2 FQNEAQ (reference sequence). Trimming cost V 4 bases and J 1 base, with 14 bases left between them. This CDR3 contains 16 residues. CDR3 in DNA: TGTGCCAGCAGCTCCCCCCAGGGTTCTTCTGGAAACACCATATATTTT. Amino acids: CASSSPQGSSGNTIYF.

This chain joins TRBV7-9 and TRBJ2-7; 11 positions match TRBD2. V lost 6 bases to trimming and J lost 3 bases; unmatched junction nucleotides: 7. The CDR3 runs 15 residues. The germline gives CDR1 SEHNR, CDR2 FQNEAQ (reference sequence). The CDR3 loop is CASSLAGGSYYEQYF. DNA for the CDR3: TGTGCCAGCAGTCTAGCGGGGGGTTCCTACTACGAGCAGTACTTC.